The clone carrying this T cell receptor (beta chain) was seen only once. The study recruited people aged roughly 18 to 95 years across under 25 US areas. A case of COVID-19 had been met by exposed participants within 2 weeks before study entry. With 3 bases clipped from V and 10 bases from J, the junction kept 15 bases outside the gene matches. Per the germline V gene, CDR1 is SGHDN and CDR2 is FVKESK. This CDR3 has 17 amino acids. The sample belongs to a study of blood T cell repertoires in COVID-19. In the original analysis: Quantification of nucleated cells was approximated via reference gene primer amplification. The data were produced by immunoSEQ multiplex PCR, yet TCRdb's version contains in-frame clones alone and is incomplete. V, J and clone size reflect that table, while D and trimming were determined from the DNA. The sample lists hundreds of thousands of clones; roughly 85% were seen once.

This TCR derives from a man aged 40-50 years who had been exposed to COVID-19. The sequenced sample was PBMCs or T cells enriched from blood (not recorded which). The rearrangement joins TRBV14 to TRBJ1-4, with 9 bases lining up with TRBD1. The CDR3 DNA follows: TGTGCCAGCAGCCAGCACAGGGGGCATGATGGGTTGGGAAAACTGTTTTTT. Amino acid sequence: CASSQHRGHDGLGKLFF.